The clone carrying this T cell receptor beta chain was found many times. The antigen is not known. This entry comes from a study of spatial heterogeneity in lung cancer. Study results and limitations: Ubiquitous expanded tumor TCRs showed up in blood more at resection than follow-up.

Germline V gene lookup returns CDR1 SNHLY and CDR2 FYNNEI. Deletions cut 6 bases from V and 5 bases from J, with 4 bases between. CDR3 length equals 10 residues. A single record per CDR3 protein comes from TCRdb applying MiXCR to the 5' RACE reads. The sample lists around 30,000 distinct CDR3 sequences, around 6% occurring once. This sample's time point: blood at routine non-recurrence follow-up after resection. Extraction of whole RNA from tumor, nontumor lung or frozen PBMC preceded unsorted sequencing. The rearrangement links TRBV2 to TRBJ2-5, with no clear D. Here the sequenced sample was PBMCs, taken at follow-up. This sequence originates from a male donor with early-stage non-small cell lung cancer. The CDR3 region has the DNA TGTGCCAGCAGGTTGGAGACCCAGTACTTC. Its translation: CASRLETQYF.